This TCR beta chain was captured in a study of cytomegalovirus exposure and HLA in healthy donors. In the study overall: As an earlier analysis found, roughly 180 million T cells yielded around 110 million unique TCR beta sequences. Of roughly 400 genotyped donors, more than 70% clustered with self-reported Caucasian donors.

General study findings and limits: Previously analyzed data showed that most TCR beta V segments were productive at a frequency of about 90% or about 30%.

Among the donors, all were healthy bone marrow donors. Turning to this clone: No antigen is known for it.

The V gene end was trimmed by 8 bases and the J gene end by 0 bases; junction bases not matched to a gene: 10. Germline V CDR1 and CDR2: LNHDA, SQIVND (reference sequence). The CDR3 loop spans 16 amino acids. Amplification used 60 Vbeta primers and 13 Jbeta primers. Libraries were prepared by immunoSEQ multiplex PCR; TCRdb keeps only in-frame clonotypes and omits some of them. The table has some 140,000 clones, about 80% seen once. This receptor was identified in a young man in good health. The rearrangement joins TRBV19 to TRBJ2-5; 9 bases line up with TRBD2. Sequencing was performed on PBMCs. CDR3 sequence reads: CASAPGLAGYQETQYF. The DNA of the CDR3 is TGTGCCAGTGCGCCGGGACTAGCAGGGTACCAAGAGACCCAGTACTTC.